Each of the 27 T cell receptor beta chains below was sequenced from the same sample in a study of blood T cell repertoires in COVID-19. Repertoires were generated with immunoSEQ multiplex PCR, while TCRdb's copy carries only in-frame clones and drops some. The table shows around 130,000 clones, with roughly 80% occurring only once. Material for sequencing was peripheral blood. Source of these receptors: a human donor in a cohort sampled during active COVID-19.

The V call is TRBV5-6, the J call TRBJ1-1, with TRBD1 matching 7 bases. This CDR3 contains 14 residues. Germline V gives CDR1 SGHDT, CDR2 YYEEEE. J gave up 5 bases and V 4 bases, and 8 bases lay outside the gene matches. The CDR3 loop reads CASSLYDRVTEAFF. CDR3 coding DNA: TGTGCCAGCAGCCTTTACGACAGGGTAACTGAAGCTTTCTTT.

The CDR3 region has the DNA TGCGCCAGCCAATATGAGACAGGGGACACTGAAGCTTTCTTT. Translated: CASQYETGDTEAFF. The V gene is TRBV4-3, the J gene TRBJ1-1, with 8 bases matching TRBD1. Looked up from germline, CDR1 is LGHNA and CDR2 is YSLEER. J lost 3 bases, V lost 8 bases, and 8 bases had no gene match. The CDR3 sequence is 14 residues long.

This clone was picked up a small number of times. The rearrangement joins TRBV7-8 to TRBJ2-3; weak D call: TRBD2 (5 bases). Between the trimmed V and J ends, which lost 1 base and 0 bases, there was a span of 8 bases. CDR1 SGHVS and CDR2 FQNEAQ come from the germline V gene. The CDR3 spans 15 residues. The CDR3 sequence: CASSLDLASTDTQYF. The CDR3 DNA is TGTGCCAGCAGCTTAGACCTAGCTAGCACAGATACGCAGTATTTT.

The chain joins TRBV5-6 to TRBJ2-3; 10 positions match TRBD2. V was clipped by 1 base and J by 5 bases; unmatched bases: 7. This CDR3 has 16 residues. Germline CDR1 reads SGHDT; CDR2 reads YYEEEE. CDR3 sequence reads: CASSLLAGVRGDTQYF. In DNA form, the CDR3 reads TGTGCCAGCAGCTTGCTAGCGGGGGTTAGAGGAGATACGCAGTATTTT.

There are a few counts of this clone. This chain links TRBV19 with TRBJ2-1, with D perhaps TRBD1 (7 bases). Trimming pared 2 bases from V and 9 bases from J, leaving 17 bases between. The germline V gene has CDR1 LNHDA and CDR2 SQIVND (reference sequence). CDR3 length equals 15 residues. CDR3: CASSINGPGGIEQFF. The CDR3 DNA follows: TGTGCCAGTAGTATAAACGGCCCAGGGGGGATTGAGCAGTTCTTC. The full variable domain, its missing parts supplied by reference TRBV19 and TRBJ2-1, is DGGITQSPKYLFRKEGQNVTLSCEQNLNHDAMYWYRQDPGQGLRLIYYSQIVNDFQKGDIAEGYSVSREKKESFPLTVTSAQKNPTAFYLCASSINGPGGIEQFFGPGTRLTVL.

The chain carries TRBV19 and TRBJ2-7; 11 positions match TRBD1. The CDR3 spans 14 residues. The V gene's germline CDR1 is LNHDA and CDR2 SQIVND (reference sequence). V gave up 7 bases and J gave up 3 bases; unmatched junction bases: 5. CDR3 coding DNA: TGTGCCAGTACCGACGGGACAGGGGGCTACGAGCAGTACTTC. It is translated as CASTDGTGGYEQYF.

The chain is built from TRBV2 and TRBJ2-5, with D perhaps matching TRBD2 (6 bases). With 1 base removed from V and 4 bases from J, the gap between germline ends came to 16 bases. The CDR3 consists of 16 residues. Per germline, CDR1 SNHLY and CDR2 FYNNEI. CDR3 in DNA: TGTGCCAGCAGTGAAGGTGGGGACTGGCGGGGAGAGACCCAGTACTTC. Its translation is CASSEGGDWRGETQYF. Drawing the rest from reference TRBV2 and TRBJ2-5, the complete variable domain is EPEVTQTPSHQVTQMGQEVILRCVPISNHLYFYWYRQILGQKVEFLVSFYNNEISEKSEIFDDQFSVERPDGSNFTLKIRSTKLEDSAMYFCASSEGGDWRGETQYFGPGTRLLVL.

The chain combines TRBV20-1 with TRBJ1-1, with 7 bases fitting TRBD1. J lost 8 bases, V lost 0 bases, and 0 bases had no gene match. CDR1 and CDR2 from the germline V gene are DFQATT and SNEGSKA (reference sequence). This CDR3 comprises 11 residues. CDR3 nucleotides: TGCAGTGCTAGAGAGGGACAGGAAGCTTTCTTT. Translated, it gives CSAREGQEAFF.

The rearrangement links TRBV6-4 to TRBJ2-2, with D maybe TRBD2 (5 bases). The CDR3 is 14 residues long. Germline V gene data show CDR1 as MRHNA and CDR2 as SNTAGT. V was clipped by 5 bases and J by 3 bases, with 10 bases between them. The CDR3 DNA is TGTGCCAGCAGTCCAGAGGGCTACACCGGGGAGCTGTTTTTT. It yields the protein CASSPEGYTGELFF.

The chain uses TRBV6-2 or TRBV6-3 and TRBJ2-2, with D possibly being TRBD2 (7 bases). Germline V gene data show CDR1 as MNHEY and CDR2 as SVGEGT. The CDR3 has 14 amino acids. Trimming removed 6 bases at V and 7 bases at J, with 15 bases between. The DNA for the CDR3 is TGTGCCAGCAGCTGGGGGGGCCCTAGCGGGGAGCTGTTTTTT. This codes for CASSWGGPSGELFF.

The chain carries TRBV10-2 and TRBJ1-2; the D is unclear. This CDR3 contains 11 residues. Trimming stripped 2 bases from V and 10 bases from J, with 8 bases between. Germline V gene lookup returns CDR1 WSHSY and CDR2 SAAADI. Written as DNA, the CDR3 is TGCGCCAGCAGTGAGGGACTGGTCTACACCTTC. The encoded protein is CASSEGLVYTF.

The V and J genes are TRBV5-6 and TRBJ2-7, with 9 bases aligning to TRBD1. Germline CDR1 SGHDT, CDR2 YYEEEE. With V trimmed by 4 bases and J by 11 bases, 7 bases remained unmatched. The CDR3 length is 12 residues. This CDR3 is CASSEGQGVEYF. CDR3 DNA: TGTGCCAGCAGCGAGGGACAGGGAGTAGAGTACTTC.

V and J are TRBV24-1 and TRBJ2-7, with D perhaps matching TRBD1 (6 bases). This CDR3 is built from 13 residues. Trimming removed 3 bases from V and 5 bases from J, with 10 bases in between. Germline V gene sequence: CDR1 KGHDR, CDR2 SFDVKD. CDR3 nucleotide sequence: TGTGCCACCAGTGATGAGGACAGCAACGAGCAGTACTTC. Amino acid sequence: CATSDEDSNEQYF.

This clone has only a few counts. V and J are TRBV4-2 and TRBJ1-2, with D hard to call. Deletions cut 1 base from V and 7 bases from J, with 13 bases between. The CDR3 extends over 14 amino acids. Germline CDR1 reads LGHNA; CDR2 reads YNFKEQ. The CDR3 DNA reads as TGTGCCAGCAGCCAAGGAACTCCCCAAGTTGGCTACACCTTC. It is translated as CASSQGTPQVGYTF.

The chain couples TRBV7-8 to TRBJ2-5; 7 bases match TRBD1. Germline trimming cut 4 bases from V and 1 base from J; bases unmatched to any gene: 9. Germline CDR1 reads SGHVS; CDR2 reads FQNEAQ. The CDR3 consists of 16 residues. The CDR3 spells CASSSSRQGSQETQYF. For the CDR3, the DNA is TGTGCCAGCAGCTCCTCAAGACAGGGATCCCAAGAGACCCAGTACTTC.

This chain connects TRBV6-2 or TRBV6-3 to TRBJ2-7, with 7 bases fitting TRBD2. J lost 5 bases, V lost 6 bases, and 19 bases had no gene match. The CDR3 consists of 17 residues. Per the germline V gene, CDR1 is MNHEY and CDR2 is SVGEGT. The CDR3 region is CASSYFPGGPSSHEQYF. Written as DNA, the CDR3 is TGTGCCAGCAGCTATTTCCCGGGGGGTCCGAGTTCCCACGAGCAGTACTTC.

V and J are TRBV9 and TRBJ1-2, with 8 positions matching TRBD1. V lost 4 bases and J lost 8; bases outside the gene matches: 7. This CDR3 is 13 amino acids long. Looked up from germline, CDR1 is SGDLS and CDR2 is YYNGEE. CDR3 bases: TGTGCCAGCAGCTCACGGACAGGGCTCGGCTACACCTTC. Protein sequence: CASSSRTGLGYTF.

This clone was counted a few times. The V gene is TRBV25-1, the J gene TRBJ2-3, with TRBD2 matching over 7 bases. The germline gives CDR1 MGHDK, CDR2 SYGVNS. The ends lost 8 bases at V and 6 bases at J; junction bases unmatched: 8. This CDR3 region has 13 residues. CDR3 nucleotides: TGTGCCAGCGGATACACTAGCGACGATACGCAGTATTTT. It is translated as CASGYTSDDTQYF.

This chain links TRBV12-5 with TRBJ1-2; D is unresolved. CDR1 and CDR2 from the germline V gene are LGHNT and FRNRAP. The CDR3 loop spans 16 amino acids. Between the trimmed V and J ends, which lost 0 bases and 6 bases, there was a span of 17 bases. CDR3 region: CASGLVLGSGIDGYTF. CDR3 in DNA: TGTGCTAGTGGTTTGGTACTAGGGTCGGGGATCGATGGCTACACCTTC.

V and J are TRBV28 and TRBJ1-1; 10 bases are a match to TRBD1. CDR1 and CDR2 (germline): MDHEN, SYDVKM. The V and J ends lost 6 bases and 4 bases, in that order; junction bases with no gene match: 5. The CDR3 is 14 residues long. This chain's CDR3 is CASRLGQGGTEAFF. DNA of the CDR3: TGTGCCAGCAGGCTCGGACAGGGGGGCACTGAAGCTTTCTTT.

J is TRBJ2-7 and V is TRBV10-3, with 11 bases fitting TRBD2. Trimming at V came to 7 bases and at J to 2 bases, leaving 19 bases not matched to a gene. Looked up from germline, CDR1 is ENHRY and CDR2 is SYGVKD. The CDR3 is 19 amino acids. For the CDR3, the DNA is TGTGCCATCATGGGCCATGACAGGGGATCTAGCGGGGGGACCTACGAGCAGTACTTC. Residues: CAIMGHDRGSSGGTYEQYF.

The chain has TRBV5-1 and TRBJ1-4; possibly TRBD1 for D (6 bases). V dropped 0 bases and J dropped 3 bases, with 18 bases sitting between them. The CDR3 spans 18 residues. CDR1 SGHRS and CDR2 YFSETQ come from the germline V gene. CDR3 sequence (DNA): TGCGCCAGCAGCTTGGGACAGGTGACCTCTTCCTCTAATGAAAAACTGTTTTTT. Protein sequence: CASSLGQVTSSSNEKLFF.

J is TRBJ2-1 and V is TRBV5-4; 7 bases agree with TRBD1. Germline-derived CDR1 and CDR2 are SGHNT and YYREEE (reference sequence). V lost 0 bases and J lost 3; bases outside the gene matches: 3. This CDR3 is 15 amino acids long. As DNA, the CDR3 is TGTGCCAGCAGCTTGGTAGGGGGCGGCTACAATGAGCAGTTCTTC. Amino acid sequence: CASSLVGGGYNEQFF.

The chain employs TRBV7-2 and TRBJ2-3; 10 positions match TRBD2. V lost 5 bases to trimming and J lost 6 bases; unmatched junction nucleotides: 11. CDR3 length: 16 residues. Per germline, CDR1 SGHTA and CDR2 FQGNSA. The CDR3 bases are TGTGCCAGCAGCCCGTTAGCTTCTAGCGGGGGCGATACGCAGTATTTT. Encoded protein: CASSPLASSGGDTQYF.

The V gene is TRBV11-2, the J gene TRBJ1-2; D perhaps matches TRBD1 (6 bases). V was cut by 5 bases and J by 4 bases, with 11 bases left in between. CDR3 size: 13 residues. Germline CDR1 reads SGHAT; CDR2 reads FQNNGV. In nucleotides, the CDR3 is TGTGCCAGCAGCCCACAGGGCGTCTATGGCTACACCTTC. This encodes CASSPQGVYGYTF.

The chain uses TRBV9 and TRBJ2-3; maybe TRBD2 (5 bases). Germline CDR1 is SGDLS and CDR2 is YYNGEE. Trimming shortened V by 6 bases and J by 0 bases, and 11 bases separated the two germline ends. CDR3 length: 14 amino acids. This CDR3 reads CASNEGTSTDTQYF. In DNA form, the CDR3 reads TGTGCCAGCAACGAGGGAACTAGCACAGATACGCAGTATTTT.

This clone has a single count. This chain links TRBV6-1 with TRBJ1-4, with TRBD1 matching 7 bases. The CDR3 is made up of 16 amino acids. In germline, CDR1 is MNHNS, CDR2 SASEGT. V dropped 4 bases and J dropped 0; count of bases not matched to a gene: 5. CDR3 in amino acids: CASSARGQATNEKLFF. The CDR3 DNA reads as TGTGCCAGCAGTGCCCGAGGACAGGCAACTAATGAAAAACTGTTTTTT.